This TCR beta chain was captured by sequencing in a study of blood T cell repertoires in COVID-19. On the study more broadly: The United States, Italy and Spain were the sources of the acute and convalescent COVID-19 samples. Sources were T cells, B-cell-depleted T cells, or PBMCs; the material itself was cDNA or gDNA.

Under the authors' procedure: The authors estimated nucleated cell counts from reference gene primer amplification. The protocol was immunoSEQ multiplex PCR, while the TCRdb copy is restricted to in-frame clones and leaves out a portion. V, J and clone size derive from that table, while D and trimming were established from the DNA sequence. This sample carries roughly 570,000 clones, 85% to 90% of them seen once, and the ten largest clones take roughly 7.3%. V was pared by 3 bases and J by 7 bases, with 4 bases of the junction left unmatched. This CDR3 region has 14 residues. Germline V gene sequence: CDR1 SGHAT, CDR2 FQNNGV. Seattle enrolled patients during active infection and tracked them longitudinally.

This clonotype was obtained from a woman aged 50 to 60 with COVID-19, enrolled during active disease. Sequencing was carried out using peripheral blood. This sequence joins TRBV11-2 and TRBJ1-2; 11 bases map to TRBD1. The CDR3 is CASSLGQGVGGYTF. The CDR3 bases are TGTGCCAGCAGCTTGGGACAGGGGGTCGGTGGCTACACCTTC.